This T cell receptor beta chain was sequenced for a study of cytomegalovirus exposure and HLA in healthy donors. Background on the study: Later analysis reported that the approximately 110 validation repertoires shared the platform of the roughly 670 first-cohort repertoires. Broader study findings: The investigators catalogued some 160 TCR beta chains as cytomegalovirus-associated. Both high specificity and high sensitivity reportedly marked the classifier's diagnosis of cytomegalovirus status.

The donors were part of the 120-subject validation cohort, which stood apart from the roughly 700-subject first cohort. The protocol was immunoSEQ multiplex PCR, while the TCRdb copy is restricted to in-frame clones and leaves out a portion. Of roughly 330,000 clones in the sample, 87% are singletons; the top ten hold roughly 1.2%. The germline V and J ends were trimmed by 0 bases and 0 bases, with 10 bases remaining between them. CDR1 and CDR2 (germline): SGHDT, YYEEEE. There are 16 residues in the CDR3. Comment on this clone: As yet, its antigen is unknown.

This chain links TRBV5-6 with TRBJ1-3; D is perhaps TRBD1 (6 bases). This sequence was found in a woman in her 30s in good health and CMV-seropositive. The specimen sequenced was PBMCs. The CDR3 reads CASSLVGTSSGNTIYF. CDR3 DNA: TGTGCCAGCAGCTTGGTCGGGACATCCTCTGGAAACACCATATATTTT.